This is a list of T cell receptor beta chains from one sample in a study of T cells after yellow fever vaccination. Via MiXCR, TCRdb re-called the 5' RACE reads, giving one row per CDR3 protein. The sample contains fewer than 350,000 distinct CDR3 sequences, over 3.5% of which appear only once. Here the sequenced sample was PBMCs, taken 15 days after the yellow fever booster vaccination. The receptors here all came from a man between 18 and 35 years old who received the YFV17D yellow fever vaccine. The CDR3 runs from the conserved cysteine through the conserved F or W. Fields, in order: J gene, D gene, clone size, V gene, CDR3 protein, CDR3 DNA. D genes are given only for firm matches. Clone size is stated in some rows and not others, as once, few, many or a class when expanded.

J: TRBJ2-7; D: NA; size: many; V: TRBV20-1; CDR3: CSVKGPLSSYEQYF; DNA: TGCAGTGTCAAGGGGCCCTTGAGCTCCTACGAGCAGTACTTC
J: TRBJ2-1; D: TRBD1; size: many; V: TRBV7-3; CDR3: CASSPDRANYNEQFF; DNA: TGTGCCAGCAGCCCGGACAGGGCAAACTACAATGAGCAGTTCTTC
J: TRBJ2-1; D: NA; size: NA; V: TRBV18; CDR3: CASSPPENNEQFF; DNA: TGTGCCAGCTCACCTCCAGAAAACAATGAGCAGTTCTTC
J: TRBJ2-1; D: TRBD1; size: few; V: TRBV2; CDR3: CASSDRQGGKQFF; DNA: TGTGCCAGCAGCGATAGACAGGGGGGGAAACAGTTCTTC
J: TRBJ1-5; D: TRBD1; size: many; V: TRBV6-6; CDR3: CASSPLGRQGGQPQHF; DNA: TGTGCCAGCAGTCCCCTCGGCCGGCAGGGGGGTCAGCCCCAGCATTTT
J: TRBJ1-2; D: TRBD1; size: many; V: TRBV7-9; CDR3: CASRMVRQGGNYGYTF; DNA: TGTGCCAGCAGAATGGTCCGACAGGGCGGTAACTATGGCTACACCTTC
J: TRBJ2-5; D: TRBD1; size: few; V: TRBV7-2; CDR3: CASSRVGDRGHQTQYF; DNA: TGTGCCAGCAGCCGAGTGGGAGACAGGGGGCATCAGACCCAGTACTTC
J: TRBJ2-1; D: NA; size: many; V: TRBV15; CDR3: CATKGDPPRQFF; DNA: TGTGCCACCAAGGGGGACCCCCCCCGCCAGTTCTTC
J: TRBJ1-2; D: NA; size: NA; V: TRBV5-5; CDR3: CASSLVSTGKNRYTF; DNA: TGTGCCAGCAGCTTGGTGTCAACAGGGAAGAATCGCTACACCTTC
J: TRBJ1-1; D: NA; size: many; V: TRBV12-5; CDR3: CASGLWSTEAFF; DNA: TGTGCTAGTGGTTTGTGGAGCACTGAAGCTTTCTTT
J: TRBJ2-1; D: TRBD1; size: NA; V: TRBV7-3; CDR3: CASSGTGEYVQFF; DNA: TGTGCCAGCTCCGGGACAGGGGAGTACGTGCAGTTCTTC
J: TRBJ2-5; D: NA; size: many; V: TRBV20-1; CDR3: CSARKGGTSKETQYF; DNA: TGCAGTGCCCGAAAAGGCGGAACTAGTAAAGAGACCCAGTACTTC
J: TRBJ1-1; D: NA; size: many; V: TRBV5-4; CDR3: CASSLFRDTEAFF; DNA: TGTGCCAGCAGCTTGTTCAGAGACACTGAAGCTTTCTTT
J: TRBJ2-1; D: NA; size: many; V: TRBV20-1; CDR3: CSAARSHNEQFF; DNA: TGCAGTGCCGCCCGCAGTCACAATGAGCAGTTCTTC
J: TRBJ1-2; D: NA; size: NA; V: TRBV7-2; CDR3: CASSLLSIYGYTF; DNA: TGTGCCAGCAGCTTACTGTCCATCTATGGCTACACCTTC
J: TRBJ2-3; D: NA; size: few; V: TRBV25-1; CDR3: CASSVGGGSTDTQYF; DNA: TGTGCCAGCAGTGTAGGCGGGGGCAGCACAGATACGCAGTATTTT
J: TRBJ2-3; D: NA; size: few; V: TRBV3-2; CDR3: CASSQEELQDYTDTQYF; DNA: TGTGCCAGCAGCCAAGAAGAATTACAGGACTACACAGATACGCAGTATTTT
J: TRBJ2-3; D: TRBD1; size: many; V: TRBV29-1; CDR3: CSATGVSTDTQYF; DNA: TGCAGCGCCACAGGGGTGAGCACAGATACGCAGTATTTT
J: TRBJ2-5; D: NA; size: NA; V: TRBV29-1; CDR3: CSVAAAEETQYF; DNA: TGCAGCGTTGCGGCAGCCGAAGAGACCCAGTACTTC
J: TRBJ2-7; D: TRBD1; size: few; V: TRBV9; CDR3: CASSAGTGGAYEQYF; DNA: TGTGCCAGCAGCGCAGGGACAGGAGGGGCCTACGAGCAGTACTTC
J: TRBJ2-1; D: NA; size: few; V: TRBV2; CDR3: CASGRGASDYNEQFF; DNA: TGTGCCAGCGGGCGTGGGGCTAGCGACTACAATGAGCAGTTCTTC
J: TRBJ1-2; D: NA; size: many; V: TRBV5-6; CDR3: CASSFEGFGYTF; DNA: TGTGCCAGCAGCTTTGAGGGCTTCGGCTACACCTTC
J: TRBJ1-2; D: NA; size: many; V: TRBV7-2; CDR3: CASSIGGGQSYGYTF; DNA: TGTGCCAGCAGCATAGGCGGAGGACAGTCTTATGGCTACACCTTC
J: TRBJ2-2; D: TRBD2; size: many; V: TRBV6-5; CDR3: CASSSGTSPGELFF; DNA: TGTGCCAGCAGTTCCGGGACTAGCCCCGGGGAGCTGTTTTTT